This T cell receptor (beta chain) was retrieved from a study of molecular identifiers for immune sequencing clone quantification. Study-level findings and limits: Amid roughly 1 million naive cells, spiked Jurkat TCR RNA from one cell was reportedly still detectable.

Sorted naive CD8 T cells were those defined as CD8+CD4-CCR7+CD45RA+. Each CDR3 protein gets one entry after TCRdb re-called the PCR reads with MiXCR. Of over 600,000 distinct CDR3 sequences listed, about 20% are singletons. Details on this clonotype: Antigen unknown.

CDR1 MNHEY and CDR2 SMNVEV come from the germline V gene (reference sequence). This CDR3 spans 12 amino acids. Trimming shortened V by 1 base and J by 9 bases, and 7 bases separated the two germline ends. The origin of this receptor is a human donor in good health. Some libraries in this study had Jurkat cell RNA spiked in. Sequencing was carried out using naive CD8+ T cells from blood, with Jurkat cell RNA spiked in. Subset denoted: FACS-sorted CD8+CD4-CCR7+CD45RA+ naive T cells. The J gene is TRBJ2-1, the V gene TRBV27; D is uncertain. For the CDR3, the DNA is TGTGCCAGCAGTTTATTGGGTTCTGAGCAGTTCTTC. Protein product: CASSLLGSEQFF.